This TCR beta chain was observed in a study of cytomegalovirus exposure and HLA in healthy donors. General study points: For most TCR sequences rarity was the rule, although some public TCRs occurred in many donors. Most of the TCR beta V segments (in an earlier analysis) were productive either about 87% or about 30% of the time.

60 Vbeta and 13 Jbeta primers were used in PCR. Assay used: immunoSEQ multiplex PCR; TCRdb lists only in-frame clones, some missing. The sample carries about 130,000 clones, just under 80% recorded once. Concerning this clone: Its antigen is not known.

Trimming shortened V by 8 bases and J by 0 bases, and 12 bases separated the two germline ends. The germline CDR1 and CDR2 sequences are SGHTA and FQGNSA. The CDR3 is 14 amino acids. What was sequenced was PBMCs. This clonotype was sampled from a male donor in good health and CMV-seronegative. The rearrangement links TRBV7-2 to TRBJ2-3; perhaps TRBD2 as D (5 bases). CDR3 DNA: TGTGCCAGCGCCTTCCGGACTAGCACAGATACGCAGTATTTT. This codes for CASAFRTSTDTQYF.